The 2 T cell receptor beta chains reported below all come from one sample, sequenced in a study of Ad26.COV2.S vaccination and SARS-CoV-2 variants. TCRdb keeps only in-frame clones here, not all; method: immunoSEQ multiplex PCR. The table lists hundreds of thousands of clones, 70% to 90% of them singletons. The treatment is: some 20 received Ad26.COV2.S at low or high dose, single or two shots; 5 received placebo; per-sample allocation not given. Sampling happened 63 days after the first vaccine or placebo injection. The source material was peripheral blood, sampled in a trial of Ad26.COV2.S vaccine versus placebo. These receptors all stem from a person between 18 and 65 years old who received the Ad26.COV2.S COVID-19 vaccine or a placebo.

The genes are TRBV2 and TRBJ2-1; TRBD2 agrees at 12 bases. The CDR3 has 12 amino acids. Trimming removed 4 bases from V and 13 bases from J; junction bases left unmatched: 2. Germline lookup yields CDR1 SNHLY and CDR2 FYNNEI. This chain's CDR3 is CASSGTSGIQFF. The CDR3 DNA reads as TGTGCCAGCAGTGGGACTAGCGGGATCCAGTTCTTC.

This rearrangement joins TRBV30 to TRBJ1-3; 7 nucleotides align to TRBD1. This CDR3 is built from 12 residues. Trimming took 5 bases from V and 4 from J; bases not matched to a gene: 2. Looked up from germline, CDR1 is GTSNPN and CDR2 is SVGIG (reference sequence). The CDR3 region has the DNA TGTGCCTGGGAGGGGGCGGGAAACACCATATATTTT. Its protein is CAWEGAGNTIYF.